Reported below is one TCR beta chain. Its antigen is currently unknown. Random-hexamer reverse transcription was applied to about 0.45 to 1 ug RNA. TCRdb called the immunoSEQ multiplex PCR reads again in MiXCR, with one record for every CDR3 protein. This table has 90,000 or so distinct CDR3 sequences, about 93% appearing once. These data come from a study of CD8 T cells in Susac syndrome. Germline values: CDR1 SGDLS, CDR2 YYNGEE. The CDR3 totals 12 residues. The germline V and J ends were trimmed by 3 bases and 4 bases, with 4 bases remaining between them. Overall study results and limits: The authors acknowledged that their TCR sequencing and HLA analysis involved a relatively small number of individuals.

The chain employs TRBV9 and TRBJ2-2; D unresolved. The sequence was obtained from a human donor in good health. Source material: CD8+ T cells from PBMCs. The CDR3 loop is CASSAFTGELFF. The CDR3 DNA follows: TGTGCCAGCAGCGCCTTCACCGGGGAGCTGTTTTTT.